This T cell receptor (beta chain) originates from a study of T cells after posttransplantation cyclophosphamide. Study outcomes and limitations: Recipient CMV seropositivity and CMV reactivation strongly tracked TRB clonality.

Points on this clone: Its antigen remains unidentified.

The assay was immunoSEQ multiplex PCR, and TCRdb's table has in-frame clones only and misses some. The sample shows tens of thousands of clones, about 98% of them seen only once. V lost 6 bases and J lost 7; bases outside the gene matches: 2. The germline V gene encodes CDR1 MGHRA and CDR2 YSYEKL. CDR3 size: 12 residues. The sequence was obtained from a man aged 40-49 years in good health, CMV-negative, and a related stem cell transplant donor. The chain has TRBV4-1 and TRBJ2-2; 7 bases align to TRBD1. The sequencing input was naive CD8+ T cells sorted from PBMCs. CDR3 sequence reads: CASRRDSGELFF. CDR3 nucleotides: TGCGCCAGCAGAAGGGACAGCGGGGAGCTGTTTTTT.